The present T cell receptor (beta chain) was sequenced within a study of blood T cells in healthy people across ages. The use of a sample-barcoded 5' primer and a J-beta primer mix characterized a second PCR of roughly 6 to 11 cycles. From the 5' RACE reads, TCRdb called clonotypes with MiXCR, one entry per CDR3 protein. The repertoire holds around 2 million distinct CDR3 sequences, with about two fifths as singletons. The CDR3 consists of 15 residues. The V and J ends lost 6 bases and 1 base respectively, with 13 bases between them. Material for sequencing was blood. The rearrangement joins TRBV12-3 or TRBV12-4 to TRBJ1-5; weak D call: TRBD1 (6 bases). The clonotype originates from a human donor in good health. The CDR3 loop reads CASSRETGSNQPQHF. In nucleotides, the CDR3 is TGTGCCAGCAGCCGCGAAACAGGGAGCAATCAGCCCCAGCATTTT.